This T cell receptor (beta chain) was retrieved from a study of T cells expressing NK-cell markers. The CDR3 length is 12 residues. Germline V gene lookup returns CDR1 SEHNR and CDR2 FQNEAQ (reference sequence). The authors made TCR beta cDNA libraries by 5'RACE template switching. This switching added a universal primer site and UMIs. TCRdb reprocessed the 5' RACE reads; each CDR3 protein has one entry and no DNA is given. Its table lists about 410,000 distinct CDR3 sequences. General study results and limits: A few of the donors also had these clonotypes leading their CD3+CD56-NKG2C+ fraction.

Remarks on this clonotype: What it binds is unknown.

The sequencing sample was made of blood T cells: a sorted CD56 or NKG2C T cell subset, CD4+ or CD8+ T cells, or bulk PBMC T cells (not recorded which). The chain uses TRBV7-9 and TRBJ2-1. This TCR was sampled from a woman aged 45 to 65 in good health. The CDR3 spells CASSDWRGEQFF.